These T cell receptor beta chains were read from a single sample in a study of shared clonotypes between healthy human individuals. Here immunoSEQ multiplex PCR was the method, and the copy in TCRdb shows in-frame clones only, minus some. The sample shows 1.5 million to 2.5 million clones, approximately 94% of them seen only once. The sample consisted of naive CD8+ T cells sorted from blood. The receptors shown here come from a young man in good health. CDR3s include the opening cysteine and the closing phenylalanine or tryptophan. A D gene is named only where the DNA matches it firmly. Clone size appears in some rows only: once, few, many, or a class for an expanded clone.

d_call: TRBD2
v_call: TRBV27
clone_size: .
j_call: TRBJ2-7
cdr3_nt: TGTGCCAGCAGCGGACTAGCGGGGGGGCACGAGCAGTACTTC
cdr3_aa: CASSGLAGGHEQYF

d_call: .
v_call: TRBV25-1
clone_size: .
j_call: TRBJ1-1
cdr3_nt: TGTGCCAGCAGTGGGCGAACCCTAGGAGGGGGAATTGAAGCTTTCTTT
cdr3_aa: CASSGRTLGGGIEAFF

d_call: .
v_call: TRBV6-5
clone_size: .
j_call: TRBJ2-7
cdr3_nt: TGTGCCAGCATCGGTCCTGGGAGCTCCTACGAGCAGTACTTC
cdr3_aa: CASIGPGSSYEQYF

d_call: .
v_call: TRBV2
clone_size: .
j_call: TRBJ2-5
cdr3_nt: TGTGCCAGCAGTGAATATGAGGAGACCCAGTACTTC
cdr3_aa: CASSEYEETQYF

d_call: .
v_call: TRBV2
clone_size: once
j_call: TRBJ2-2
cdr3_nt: TGTGCCAGCAGTGAAAGGGCAGAGAACACCGGGGAGCTGTTTTTT
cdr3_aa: CASSERAENTGELFF

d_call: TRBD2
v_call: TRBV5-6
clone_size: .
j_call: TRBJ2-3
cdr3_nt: TGTGCCAGCAGCACTGATTTAGCGGGAGGCACAGATACGCAGTATTTT
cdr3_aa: CASSTDLAGGTDTQYF

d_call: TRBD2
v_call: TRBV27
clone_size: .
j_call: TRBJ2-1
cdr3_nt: TGTGCCAGCCGACTAGCGGGAGATTACAATGAGCAGTTCTTC
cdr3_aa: CASRLAGDYNEQFF

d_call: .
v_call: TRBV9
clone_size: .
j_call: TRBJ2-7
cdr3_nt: TGTGCCAGCAGCGTGGACGGATACGAGCAGTACTTC
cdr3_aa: CASSVDGYEQYF

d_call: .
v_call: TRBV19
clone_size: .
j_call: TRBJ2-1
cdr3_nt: TGTGCCAGTAGTTACGGGGTCGATGAGCAGTTCTTC
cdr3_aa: CASSYGVDEQFF

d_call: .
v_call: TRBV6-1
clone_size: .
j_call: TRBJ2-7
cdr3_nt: TGTGCCAGCAATATACAGGGATCTGGCGAGCAGTACTTC
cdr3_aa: CASNIQGSGEQYF

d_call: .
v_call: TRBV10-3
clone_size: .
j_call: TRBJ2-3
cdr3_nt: TGTGCCACGACACACTTTCAGGGGCGGCACAGGGATACGCAGTATTTT
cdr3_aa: CATTHFQGRHRDTQYF

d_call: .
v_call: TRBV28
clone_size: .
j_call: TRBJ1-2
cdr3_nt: TGTGCCAGCAGTTCCCCTAGGGAGGGGAACTATGGCTACACCTTC
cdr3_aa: CASSSPREGNYGYTF

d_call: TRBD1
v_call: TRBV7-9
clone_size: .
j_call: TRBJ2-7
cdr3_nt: TGTGCCAGCAGCTCTAGCTACGGACAGGGACCCTACGAGCAGTACTTC
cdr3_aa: CASSSSYGQGPYEQYF

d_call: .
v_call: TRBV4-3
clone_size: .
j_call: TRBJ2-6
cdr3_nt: TGCGCCAGCAGCCTCGACACCTCTGGGGCCAACGTCCTGACTTTC
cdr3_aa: CASSLDTSGANVLTF

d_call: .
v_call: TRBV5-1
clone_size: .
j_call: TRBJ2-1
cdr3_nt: TGCGCCAGCAGCTTAGAGCAACAGGGAATCTCCTACAATGAGCAGTTCTTC
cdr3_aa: CASSLEQQGISYNEQFF

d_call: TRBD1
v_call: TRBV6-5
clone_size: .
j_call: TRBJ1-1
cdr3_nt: TGTGCCAGCAAACTCACAGGGGGCCCGGACACTGAAGCTTTCTTT
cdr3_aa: CASKLTGGPDTEAFF

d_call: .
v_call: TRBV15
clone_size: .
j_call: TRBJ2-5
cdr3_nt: TGTGCCACCAGCAGAGATTACGGGGGACAAGAGACCCAGTACTTC
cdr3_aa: CATSRDYGGQETQYF

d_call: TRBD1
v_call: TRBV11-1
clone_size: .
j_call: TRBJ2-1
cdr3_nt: TGTGCCAGCAGCTCCCTCGACAGGGGATACAATGAGCAGTTCTTC
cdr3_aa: CASSSLDRGYNEQFF

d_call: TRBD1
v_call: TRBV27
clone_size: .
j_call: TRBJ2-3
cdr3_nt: TGTGCCAGCAGTTTAGCGACAGGGTATGCCACAGATACGCAGTATTTT
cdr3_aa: CASSLATGYATDTQYF

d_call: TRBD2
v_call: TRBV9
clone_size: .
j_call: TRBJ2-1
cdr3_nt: TGTGCCAGCAGCGCCGGGACTAGCGGCTACAATGAGCAGTTCTTC
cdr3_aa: CASSAGTSGYNEQFF

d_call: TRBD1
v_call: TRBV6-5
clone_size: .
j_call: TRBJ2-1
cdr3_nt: TGTGCCAGCAGGCCGGGACAGGGGTATTATGAGCAGTTCTTC
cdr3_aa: CASRPGQGYYEQFF

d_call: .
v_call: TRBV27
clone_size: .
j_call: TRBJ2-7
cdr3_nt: TGTGCCAGCCGCAAAGGCGGTCTCTACGAGCAGTACTTC
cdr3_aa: CASRKGGLYEQYF

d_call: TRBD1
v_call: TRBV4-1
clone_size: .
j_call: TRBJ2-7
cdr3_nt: TGCGCCAGCAGCCAACCAGACAGGGGGTCGGCTCACGAGCAGTACTTC
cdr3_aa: CASSQPDRGSAHEQYF

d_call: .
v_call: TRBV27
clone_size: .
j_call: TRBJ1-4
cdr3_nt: TGTGCCAGCAGTTTGGCCCGCCCCCTGGGGGAAAAACTGTTTTTT
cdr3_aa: CASSLARPLGEKLFF

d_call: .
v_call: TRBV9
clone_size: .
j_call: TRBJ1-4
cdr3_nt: TGTGCCAGCAGCGTATCAGGGACTGGGGAAAAACTGTTTTTT
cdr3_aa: CASSVSGTGEKLFF

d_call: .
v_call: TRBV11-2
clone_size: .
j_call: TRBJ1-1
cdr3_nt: TGTGCCAGCAGCCCTGGGACATCCGAAGCTTTCTTT
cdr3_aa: CASSPGTSEAFF

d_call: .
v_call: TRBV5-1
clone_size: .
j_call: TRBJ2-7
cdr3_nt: TGCGCCAGCAGCTTGGCGGGTGGTATCTACGAGCAGTACTTC
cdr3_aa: CASSLAGGIYEQYF

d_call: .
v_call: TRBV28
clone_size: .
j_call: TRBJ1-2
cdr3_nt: TGTGCCAGCAGTTCCCGGGGGGGCTACACCTTC
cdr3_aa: CASSSRGGYTF

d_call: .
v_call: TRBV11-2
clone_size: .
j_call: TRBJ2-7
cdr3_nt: TGTGCCAGCAGCTCCCTCGGGGCAGGGTACGAGCAGTACTTC
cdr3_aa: CASSSLGAGYEQYF

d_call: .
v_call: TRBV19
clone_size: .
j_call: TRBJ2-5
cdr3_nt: TGTGCCAGTAGTGGAGGTTCAGGGGTAGGCGAGACCCAGTACTTC
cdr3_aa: CASSGGSGVGETQYF

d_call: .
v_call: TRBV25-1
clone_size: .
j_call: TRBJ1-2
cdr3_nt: TGTGCCAGCAGTGATCGGGAGGTCGACTATGGCTACACCTTC
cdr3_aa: CASSDREVDYGYTF

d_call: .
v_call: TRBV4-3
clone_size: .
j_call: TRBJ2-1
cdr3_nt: TGCGCCAGCAGCCATCAACAGGTTAATCCCTACAATGAGCAGTTCTTC
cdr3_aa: CASSHQQVNPYNEQFF

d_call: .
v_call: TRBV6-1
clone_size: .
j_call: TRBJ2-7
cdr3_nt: TGTGCCAGCAGTGAAGGAGGATACGAGCAGTACTTC
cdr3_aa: CASSEGGYEQYF

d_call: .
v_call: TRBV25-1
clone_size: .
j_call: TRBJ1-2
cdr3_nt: TGTGCCAGCAGTCCCCCGGAGGGTCCCTATGGCTACACCTTC
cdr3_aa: CASSPPEGPYGYTF

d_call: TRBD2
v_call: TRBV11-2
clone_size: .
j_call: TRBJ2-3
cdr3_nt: TGTGCCAGCAGTGATACTAGCGGGAGGGCCCGGGATACGCAGTATTTT
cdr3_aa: CASSDTSGRARDTQYF